Shown below are 11 T cell receptor beta chains from a single sample sequenced in a study of regulatory T cells in long-lasting Graves disease. Indicated time point: newly diagnosed GD, antithyroid drugs for less than 3 months. Scientists built the TCR library using RNA that was extracted from PBMCs. Through Arm-PCR of CDR3 regions and iRepertoire HTBI primers, TCR beta libraries were built. TCRdb re-derived calls from the multiplex PCR reads in MiXCR, one entry per CDR3 protein. The sample includes around 480,000 distinct CDR3 sequences, roughly 17% of them seen just once. The sample was also reused in another study, on T cells in Graves' hyperthyroidism and ophthalmopathy.

Source: peripheral blood mononuclear cells (PBMCs), taken at new diagnosis, from a patient treated with antithyroid drugs. The receptor source for this set is a man aged 40-49 years with Graves disease.

This clonotype was seen more than once but under ten times. The rearrangement links TRBV20-1 to TRBJ1-5; no clear D. This CDR3 contains 14 residues. V lost 3 bases, J lost 0 bases, and 9 bases lay in between. Germline V gives CDR1 DFQATT, CDR2 SNEGSKA (reference sequence). The CDR3 DNA is TGCAGTGCTAGTAAGGAGCCTAGCAATCAGCCCCAGCATTTT. Translated: CSASKEPSNQPQHF.

A few counts support this clonotype. This chain uses TRBV12-3 or TRBV12-4 with TRBJ2-5; a weak D match, TRBD2 (5 bases). V was pared by 3 bases and J by 5 bases, with 16 bases between. The CDR3 length is 15 residues. The CDR3 spells CASSFGGRAQETQYF. CDR3 nucleotide sequence: TGTGCCAGCAGTTTCGGAGGCCGGGCCCAGGAGACCCAGTACTTC.

There are many counts of this clonotype. J is TRBJ2-2 and V is TRBV28; TRBD2 matches at 8 bases. CDR1 is MDHEN, CDR2 SYDVKM, per germline. Germline trimming cut 5 bases from V and 6 bases from J; bases unmatched to any gene: 5. This CDR3 is 14 amino acids long. The CDR3 sequence is CASSTRTSPGELFF. CDR3 nucleotides: TGTGCCAGCAGTACCCGGACTAGCCCCGGGGAGCTGTTTTTT.

This clonotype came up many times. The chain couples TRBV28 to TRBJ2-1; 11 bases align to TRBD1. This CDR3 comprises 14 residues. J lost 9 bases, V lost 6 bases, and 7 bases had no gene match. The V gene's germline CDR1 is MDHEN and CDR2 SYDVKM. The CDR3 sequence is CASRATGTGGEQFF. In DNA, the CDR3 is TGTGCCAGCAGGGCAACCGGGACAGGGGGTGAGCAGTTCTTC.

This clonotype occurred many times. The rearrangement joins TRBV12-3 or TRBV12-4 to TRBJ2-1, with D possibly being TRBD2 (5 bases). V lost 6 bases to trimming and J lost 6 bases, with 12 bases between them. The CDR3 consists of 13 residues. The CDR3 protein is CASSLVGSNEQFF. In DNA, the CDR3 is TGTGCCAGCAGCTTGGTGGGGAGCAATGAGCAGTTCTTC.

In its sample, this clonotype was seen a few times. Given a much more abundant clone one base away, this may be a read error. The CDR3 DNA is TGTGCCAGCAGTTTCGACCCCAGGGGGTCAGATACGCAGTATTTT. Its translation: CASSFDPRGSDTQYF. The chain combines TRBV2 with TRBJ2-3, with 7 positions matching TRBD1. The V gene's germline CDR1 is SNHLY and CDR2 FYNNEI. V gave up 5 bases and J gave up 4 bases; unmatched junction bases: 9. The CDR3 consists of 15 residues.

This clonotype was counted at least ten times. The chain is built from TRBV20-1 and TRBJ2-7; no definite D call. CDR1 is DFQATT, CDR2 SNEGSKA, per germline (reference sequence). Trimming pared 1 base from V and 4 bases from J, leaving 5 bases between. The CDR3 sequence is 11 residues long. CDR3 DNA: TGCAGTGCTAGAGTTAGTTACGAGCAGTACTTC. Protein: CSARVSYEQYF.

This clonotype was counted ten times or more. This chain uses TRBV3-1 with TRBJ1-3; D is unresolved. Deletions cut 3 bases from V and 3 bases from J, with 9 bases between. Germline CDR1 is LGHDT and CDR2 is YNNKEL (reference sequence). This CDR3 region has 14 residues. Here the CDR3 reads CASSQGSFGNTIYF. In nucleotides, the CDR3 is TGTGCCAGCAGCCAGGGATCGTTTGGAAACACCATATATTTT.

Ten or more counts support this clonotype. V and J are TRBV2 and TRBJ2-1, with TRBD2 as a possible D gene (6 bases). This CDR3 contains 13 residues. Germline V gene lookup returns CDR1 SNHLY and CDR2 FYNNEI. Trimming took 5 bases from V and 7 from J, leaving 12 bases between them. The CDR3 coding sequence is TGTGCCAGCAGTTGGGACTTACCAAATGAGCAGTTCTTC. Translated, it gives CASSWDLPNEQFF.

This clonotype was found a few times. The chain recombines TRBV19 with TRBJ2-1; TRBD1 matches at 8 bases. V was pared by 6 bases and J by 0 bases, with 7 bases of the junction left unmatched. Germline CDR1 reads LNHDA; CDR2 reads SQIVND (reference sequence). The CDR3 extends over 16 amino acids. The CDR3 nucleotides are TGTGCCAGTAGGCTAAGGACAGGGAGCTCCTACAATGAGCAGTTCTTC. Residues: CASRLRTGSSYNEQFF.

The chain employs TRBV12-3 or TRBV12-4 and TRBJ1-2; 7 bases match TRBD1. The CDR3 consists of 16 residues. J gave up 2 bases and V 5 bases, and 11 bases lay outside the gene matches. CDR3 amino acids: CASSTPGTAANYGYTF. The CDR3 nucleotides read TGTGCCAGCAGTACCCCCGGGACAGCTGCGAACTATGGCTACACCTTC.